These 6 T cell receptor beta chains were all obtained from the same sample, sequenced in a study of cytotoxic CD8 clonotypes in ibrutinib-treated CLL. The assay was immunoSEQ multiplex PCR, and TCRdb's table has in-frame clones only and misses some. The sample holds 200,000 to 250,000 clones; 79% are singletons and the top ten take roughly an eighth. Sequences were derived from PBMCs, sampled after 12 months of ibrutinib treatment. These receptors came from a human donor with chronic lymphocytic leukemia.

The gene calls are TRBV28 and TRBJ2-5; perhaps TRBD1 as D (6 bases). This CDR3 contains 14 residues. Germline V gene lookup returns CDR1 MDHEN and CDR2 SYDVKM. V lost 6 bases and J lost 5, with 16 bases in between. The CDR3 nucleotides are TGTGCCAGCAGGATACAGGGCTCGCCCGAGACCCAGTACTTC. This sequence encodes CASRIQGSPETQYF.

V usage is TRBV29-1 and J usage is TRBJ2-7; 8 nucleotides align to TRBD2. The germline gives CDR1 SQVTM, CDR2 ANQGSEA. This CDR3 spans 13 amino acids. Unmatched junction bases numbered 4, after V lost 6 bases and J lost 0 bases. The CDR3 loop reads CSVTAGASYEQYF. The DNA of the CDR3 is TGCAGCGTCACAGCGGGGGCCTCCTACGAGCAGTACTTC.

In its sample, this clone was seen a few times. The CDR3 DNA follows: TGCAGCGTCGCCTCTCAGGGGGATTCCACCGGGGAGCTGTTTTTT. Its protein is CSVASQGDSTGELFF. The chain recombines TRBV29-1 with TRBJ2-2, with 7 bases lining up with TRBD1. The CDR3 runs 15 residues. Germline CDR1 and CDR2: SQVTM and ANQGSEA. V lost 6 bases, J lost 4 bases, and 11 bases stayed unmatched.

This clone appeared a few times. The rearrangement uses TRBV4-1 and TRBJ1-5, with D uncertain. The CDR3 has 15 amino acids. CDR1 is MGHRA and CDR2 is YSYEKL in the germline V gene. Between the trimmed V and J ends, which lost 0 bases and 4 bases, there was a span of 10 bases. CDR3 DNA sequence: TGCGCCAGCAGCCAAGATACGGCAGGAAATCAGCCCCAGCATTTT. Amino acid sequence: CASSQDTAGNQPQHF.

The gene calls are TRBV5-1 and TRBJ2-7, with TRBD2 matching over 8 bases. This CDR3 has 13 residues. Germline loops: CDR1 SGHRS, CDR2 YFSETQ. Trimming removed 6 bases from V and 2 bases from J; junction bases left unmatched: 4. CDR3 loop: CASTSGGAYEQYF. In nucleotides, the CDR3 is TGCGCCAGCACCTCCGGGGGGGCCTACGAGCAGTACTTC.

There are a few counts of this clone. The CDR3 DNA sequence: TGTGCCAGCAGCTTGGAGGGGATCCAGCCCCAGCATTTT. Translated: CASSLEGIQPQHF. The chain couples TRBV7-8 to TRBJ1-5; tentatively, D is TRBD1 (5 bases). This CDR3 region has 13 residues. CDR1 is SGHVS and CDR2 is FQNEAQ in the germline V gene. The V end was cut by 3 bases, the J end by 7 bases, with 10 bases between. The variable domain in full, with the rest retrieved from reference TRBV7-8 and TRBJ1-5, is GAGVSQSPRYKVAKRGQDVALRCDPISGHVSLFWYQQALGQGPEFLTYFQNEAQLDKSGLPSDRFFAERPEGSVSTLKIQRTQQEDSAVYLCASSLEGIQPQHFGDGTRLSIL.